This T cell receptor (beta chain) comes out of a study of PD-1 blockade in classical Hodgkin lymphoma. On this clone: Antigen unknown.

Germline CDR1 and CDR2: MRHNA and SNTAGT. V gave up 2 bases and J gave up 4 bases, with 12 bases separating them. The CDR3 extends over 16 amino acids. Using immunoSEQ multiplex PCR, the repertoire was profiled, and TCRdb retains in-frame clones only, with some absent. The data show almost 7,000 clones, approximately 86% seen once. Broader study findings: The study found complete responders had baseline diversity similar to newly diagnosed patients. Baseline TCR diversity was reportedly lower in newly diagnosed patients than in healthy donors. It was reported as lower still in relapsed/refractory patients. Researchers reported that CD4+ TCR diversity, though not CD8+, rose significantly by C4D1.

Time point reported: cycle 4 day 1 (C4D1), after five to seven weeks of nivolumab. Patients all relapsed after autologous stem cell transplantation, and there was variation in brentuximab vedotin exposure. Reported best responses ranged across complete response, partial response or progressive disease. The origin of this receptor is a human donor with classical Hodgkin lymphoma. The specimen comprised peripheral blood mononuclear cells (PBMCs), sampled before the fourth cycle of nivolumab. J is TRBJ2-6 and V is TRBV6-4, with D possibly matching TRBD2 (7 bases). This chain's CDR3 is CASSDRAGAGANVLTF. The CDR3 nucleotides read TGTGCCAGCAGTGACAGGGCGGGGGCCGGGGCCAACGTCCTGACTTTC.